Below, 2 T cell receptor beta chains from the same sample are listed, as sequenced in a study of cytomegalovirus exposure and HLA in healthy donors. PCR primers comprised 60 Vbeta and 13 Jbeta primers. Sequencing used immunoSEQ multiplex PCR; TCRdb keeps in-frame clones, though not all of them. This sample has roughly 150,000 clones; around 78% occur once, and the top ten carry around 1%. The specimen sequenced was PBMCs. Receptor source: a woman aged 40 to 49 in good health and CMV-seronegative.

This clone was found a few times. The chain uses TRBV19 and TRBJ1-1; no firm D call. CDR3 length: 15 amino acids. The germline V and J ends were trimmed by 5 bases and 2 bases, with 15 bases remaining between them. The germline CDR1 and CDR2 sequences are LNHDA and SQIVND (reference sequence). The CDR3 nucleotides are TGTGCCAGTAGTCCGGCGGGATCTCTTAACACTGAAGCTTTCTTT. This codes for CASSPAGSLNTEAFF.

This clone appeared a few times. V usage is TRBV6-5 and J usage is TRBJ2-1, with 7 bases identical to TRBD2. V was clipped by 5 bases and J by 9 bases; unmatched bases: 13. Germline loops: CDR1 MNHEY, CDR2 SVGAGI. This CDR3 has 15 residues. CDR3 residues: CASSPGGTRSSEQFF. The CDR3 bases are TGTGCCAGCAGTCCCGGGGGGACCCGGAGTAGTGAGCAGTTCTTC.